This entry lists 3 T cell receptor beta chains sequenced from one sample in a study of T cells in Graves' hyperthyroidism and ophthalmopathy. Amplification of TCR beta CDR3 regions used RNA as the template. HTBI primers were employed in a first-round RT-PCR of the TCR CDR3. One entry per CDR3 protein results from TCRdb running MiXCR on the multiplex PCR reads. Of a few hundred thousand distinct CDR3 sequences in the sample, around 20% were seen once. The sequenced material came from blood. The source of these receptors is a woman aged 45-59 years with Graves' hyperthyroidism.

This clonotype was seen a few times. The chain uses TRBV6-1 and TRBJ1-4; 12 bases are a match to TRBD1. This CDR3 has 14 amino acids. Germline V gives CDR1 MNHNS, CDR2 SASEGT. Unmatched junction bases numbered 4, after V lost 6 bases and J lost 8 bases. DNA for the CDR3: TGTGCCAGCAGACCCGGGACAGGGGGCGAAAAACTGTTTTTT. Its translation is CASRPGTGGEKLFF.

In this sample, this clonotype turned up many times. V gene TRBV29-1 combines with J gene TRBJ2-5; no clear D. Per germline, CDR1 SQVTM and CDR2 ANQGSEA. There are 12 residues in the CDR3. Trimming cost V 4 bases and J 7 bases, with 13 bases left between them. CDR3 protein: CSVGISEGTQYF. The CDR3 bases are TGCAGCGTTGGGATCAGCGAAGGGACCCAGTACTTC.

This chain links TRBV12-3 or TRBV12-4 with TRBJ1-4; D gene unclear. The CDR3 runs to 15 residues. V dropped 3 bases and J dropped 5 bases, with 13 bases sitting between them. The CDR3 nucleotides read TGTGCCAGCAGTTTTCTGGGGTTAGCGAATGAAAAACTGTTTTTT. Its protein is CASSFLGLANEKLFF.